This is a list of T cell receptor beta chains from one sample in a study of blood T cells in healthy people across ages. TCRdb fed the 5' RACE reads into MiXCR, producing one record per CDR3 protein. The data show 800,000 or so distinct CDR3 sequences, approximately 65% seen once. Input material: blood. The origin of the receptors is a man between 25 and 39 years old in good health. Each CDR3 is given with its conserved first and last residue. A D gene is named only where the DNA matches it firmly. Clone size is given for some rows only: seen once, a few or many times, or a class if the clone is expanded.

.,TRBJ1-5,TRBV11-2,TRBD1,CASSSGQLFYQPQHF,TGTGCCAGCAGCTCGGGACAGCTTTTTTATCAGCCCCAGCATTTT
.,TRBJ2-7,TRBV29-1,.,CSAGDSGYRSYEQYF,TGCAGCGCTGGGGACTCGGGGTATAGGTCCTACGAGCAGTACTTC
.,TRBJ2-1,TRBV28,TRBD1,CASRLPGQGVHEQFF,TGTGCCAGCAGGCTACCGGGACAGGGGGTCCATGAGCAGTTCTTC
many,TRBJ2-3,TRBV25-1,TRBD2,CASSTGLPGTSGRNTQYF,TGTGCCAGCAGCACCGGTCTTCCCGGGACTAGCGGTAGGAATACGCAGTATTTT
few,TRBJ2-3,TRBV29-1,.,CSVEDHQWTDTQYF,TGCAGCGTTGAAGATCATCAGTGGACAGATACGCAGTATTTT
.,TRBJ2-1,TRBV12-5,TRBD1,CASGFQTGNEQFF,TGTGCTAGTGGTTTCCAGACAGGGAATGAGCAGTTCTTC
.,TRBJ2-3,TRBV7-2,TRBD2,CASSLTSGGADTQYF,TGTGCCAGCAGCTTAACGAGCGGGGGGGCGGATACGCAGTATTTT
.,TRBJ2-7,TRBV2,.,CASSRQATYEQYF,TGTGCCAGCAGTCGACAGGCCACCTACGAGCAGTACTTC
few,TRBJ2-7,TRBV29-1,TRBD1,CSVTGTGFNYEQYF,TGCAGCGTGACCGGGACAGGGTTCAACTACGAGCAGTACTTC
.,TRBJ1-5,TRBV6-5,.,CASSRGQRYSNQPQHF,TGTGCCAGCAGTCGCGGACAGCGATATAGCAATCAGCCCCAGCATTTT
.,TRBJ2-5,TRBV6-5,.,CAGSTPGVQETQYF,TGTGCCGGCAGTACCCCAGGGGTCCAAGAGACCCAGTACTTC
few,TRBJ2-5,TRBV10-3,TRBD2,CAISEGTSGGKETQYF,TGTGCCATCAGTGAAGGGACTAGCGGGGGTAAAGAGACCCAGTACTTC
once,TRBJ2-5,TRBV6-2/TRBV6-3,TRBD1,CASRPWTGRIQETQYF,TGTGCCAGCAGACCGTGGACAGGGAGAATCCAAGAGACCCAGTACTTC
.,TRBJ1-1,TRBV27,.,CASKSLGTSSTEAFF,TGTGCCAGTAAGTCCCTAGGGACTTCTTCAACTGAAGCTTTCTTT
.,TRBJ2-7,TRBV7-9,.,CASSWLSQGLPYEQYF,TGTGCCAGCAGCTGGTTGAGTCAGGGGCTACCCTACGAGCAGTACTTC
few,TRBJ2-3,TRBV28,TRBD1,CASSAPGQQIADTQYF,TGTGCCAGCAGTGCACCGGGACAGCAAATCGCAGATACGCAGTATTTT
.,TRBJ1-6,TRBV12-3/TRBV12-4,TRBD1,CASSLGDRENSPLHF,TGTGCCAGCAGTTTAGGGGACAGAGAAAATTCACCCCTCCACTTT
once,TRBJ2-7,TRBV20-1,.,CSARDAYGEQYF,TGCAGTGCTAGAGATGCATACGGGGAGCAGTACTTC